This T cell receptor beta chain was sequenced in a study of T cell responses to AZD1222 COVID-19 vaccine. About this clone: What it recognizes is unknown.

Whole-study results and caveats: Recipients of two AZD1222 doses showed rising Spike-specific TCR breadth and depth. CD4 TCRs associated with vaccination spanned spike, dominating at 160-218 and 743-854. Regions left unmutated in variants are reportedly the target of nearly half of spike-specific TCRs.

Generated by immunoSEQ multiplex PCR, the TCRdb table keeps only in-frame clones and is missing some. This table lists 150,000 or so clones. V shed 1 base and J shed 5 bases, with 17 bases lying between them. The CDR3 is 16 residues long. Germline V CDR1 and CDR2: SGHAT, FQNNGV. The clonotype was recovered from an adult in good health. The V call is TRBV11-2, the J call TRBJ1-1, with D tentatively TRBD1 (6 bases). Sequenced: peripheral blood. The CDR3 is CASSLVRGKGGTEAFF. The DNA of the CDR3 is TGTGCCAGCAGCTTAGTCAGGGGTAAGGGTGGGACTGAAGCTTTCTTT.